This T cell receptor (beta chain) is from a study of cytomegalovirus exposure and HLA in healthy donors. Notes on the study in general: Per a prior analysis, the majority of TCR beta V segments were productive roughly 87% or roughly 30% of the time. It was reported that TCR beta sequences correctly inferred the HLA-A and HLA-B alleles for most subjects. Across HLA loci, a later analysis found differing TCR association rates, with DRB1 most and HLA-C fewest.

V gave up 0 bases and J gave up 4 bases, with 12 bases separating them. CDR1 and CDR2 (germline): ENHRY, SYGVKD. This CDR3 comprises 16 residues. The PCR made use of 60 Vbeta and 13 Jbeta primers. The table came from immunoSEQ multiplex PCR; TCRdb's copy has only in-frame clones and leaves some out. This sample carries about 130,000 clones, 80% of them seen once, and the ten largest clones take more than 1%. About this clone: Its antigen is currently unknown.

Source material: PBMCs. The sequence derives from a female donor in good health and CMV-seronegative. J is TRBJ2-2 and V is TRBV10-3; the D is unclear. CDR3: CAISESFPRVTGELFF. The DNA for the CDR3 is TGTGCCATCAGTGAGTCTTTCCCTAGAGTCACCGGGGAGCTGTTTTTT.